The 12 T cell receptor beta chains reported below all come from one sample, sequenced in a study of blood T cell repertoires in COVID-19. TCRdb keeps only in-frame clones here, not all; method: immunoSEQ multiplex PCR. The sample lists tens of thousands of clones, about 80% occurring once. Specimen: peripheral blood. The receptors here all came from a middle-aged man with active or convalescent COVID-19.

The CDR3 reads CASSLSSQGPEAFF. CDR3 DNA: TGCGCCAGCAGCTTGTCGTCACAGGGGCCTGAAGCTTTCTTT. The chain links TRBV5-1 to TRBJ1-1; 7 nucleotides align to TRBD1. Germline CDR1 reads SGHRS; CDR2 reads YFSETQ. The CDR3 totals 14 residues. J lost 6 bases, V lost 1 base, and 6 bases had no gene match.

The rearrangement joins TRBV12-5 to TRBJ2-1; TRBD1 is a possible D gene (6 bases). The V and J ends lost 6 bases and 6 bases respectively, with 18 bases between them. The length of the CDR3 is 15 residues. Per germline, CDR1 LGHNT and CDR2 FRNRAP. In nucleotides, the CDR3 is TGTGCTAGTGGACCGTCCCGGACAGCCCTCAATGAGCAGTTCTTC. Its translation: CASGPSRTALNEQFF.

The J gene is TRBJ1-5, the V gene TRBV19, with D tentatively TRBD1 (6 bases). Germline V gene lookup returns CDR1 LNHDA and CDR2 SQIVND (reference sequence). V lost 7 bases to trimming and J lost 5 bases, with 15 bases between them. CDR3 length: 14 amino acids. CDR3: CASNTEGVYQPQHF. DNA of the CDR3: TGTGCCAGTAACACTGAGGGGGTTTATCAGCCCCAGCATTTT.

This sequence joins TRBV5-1 and TRBJ2-7, with TRBD1 as a possible D gene (5 bases). This CDR3 is built from 14 residues. The V gene lost 1 base and the J gene lost 3 bases, with 11 bases spanning the gap. In germline, CDR1 is SGHRS, CDR2 YFSETQ. The CDR3 protein is CASSLIGALYEQYF. The CDR3 DNA follows: TGCGCCAGCAGCTTGATAGGGGCTCTCTACGAGCAGTACTTC. Filled out from reference TRBV5-1 and TRBJ2-7, the complete variable domain reads KAGVTQTPRYLIKTRGQQVTLSCSPISGHRSVSWYQQTPGQGLQFLFEYFSETQRNKGNFPGRFSGRQFSNSRSEMNVSTLELGDSALYLCASSLIGALYEQYFGPGTRLTVT.

This clone was recorded a few times. The same CDR3 is also encoded by other DNA sequences in this sample. V is TRBV11-2 and J is TRBJ1-6; D is unclear. Trimming stripped 1 base from V and 5 bases from J, with 9 bases between. There are 15 residues in the CDR3. Per germline, CDR1 SGHAT and CDR2 FQNNGV. CDR3 nucleotide sequence: TGTGCCAGCAGCTTAGTGGGCAGAAATAATTCACCCCTCCACTTT. It codes for CASSLVGRNNSPLHF.

This clone was found once. The chain combines TRBV11-2 with TRBJ2-7; 10 bases match TRBD1. V trimming: 2 bases; J trimming: 2 bases; junction bases outside the gene matches: 3. Germline V CDR1 and CDR2: SGHAT, FQNNGV. This CDR3 region has 15 residues. Here the CDR3 reads CASSLFGTGAYEQYF. For the CDR3, the DNA is TGTGCCAGCAGCTTATTTGGGACAGGGGCCTACGAGCAGTACTTC.

The V gene is TRBV5-6, the J gene TRBJ1-2; no clear D. The CDR3 consists of 12 residues. Trimming shortened V by 1 base and J by 8 bases, and 9 bases separated the two germline ends. Germline CDR1 reads SGHDT; CDR2 reads YYEEEE. CDR3 amino acids: CASSLSSHGYTF. The CDR3 region has the DNA TGTGCCAGCAGCTTGAGCTCGCACGGCTACACCTTC.

This clone was detected a few times. The V and J genes are TRBV18 and TRBJ2-7; 7 bases match TRBD2. V lost 1 base and J lost 2; bases outside the gene matches: 5. This CDR3 contains 15 residues. The germline gives CDR1 KGHSH, CDR2 LQKENI. The CDR3 reads CASSPRSGDPYEQYF. The CDR3 bases are TGTGCCAGCTCACCACGAAGCGGGGACCCCTACGAGCAGTACTTC.

This clone was detected once. The rearrangement links TRBV19 to TRBJ2-5, with D possibly matching TRBD2 (5 bases). From germline, CDR1 is LNHDA and CDR2 SQIVND (reference sequence). The V end was cut by 6 bases, the J end by 4 bases, with 18 bases between. The CDR3 spans 15 residues. DNA of the CDR3: TGTGCCAGTAGCAGAGACGGCTTAGAGGGAGAGACCCAGTACTTC. Protein sequence: CASSRDGLEGETQYF.

The chain carries TRBV7-2 and TRBJ1-2, with a tentative D call TRBD1 (5 bases). The CDR3 sequence is 16 residues long. Trimming removed 5 bases at V and 6 bases at J, with 22 bases between. CDR1 SGHTA and CDR2 FQGNSA come from the germline V gene. CDR3 DNA: TGTGCCAGCAGCCCCCGCCGCGGGGGAGTAGTTAATGGCTACACCTTC. It yields the protein CASSPRRGGVVNGYTF.

This chain joins TRBV7-9 and TRBJ1-2; D may be TRBD1 (6 bases). Deletions cut 2 bases from V and 4 bases from J, with 14 bases between. Germline assignment: CDR1 SEHNR and CDR2 FQNEAQ (reference sequence). The CDR3 runs to 15 residues. The CDR3 sequence is CASSLQGTSLYGYTF. Written as DNA, the CDR3 is TGTGCCAGCAGCTTACAGGGGACGTCCCTCTATGGCTACACCTTC. Drawing the rest from reference TRBV7-9 and TRBJ1-2, the complete variable domain is DTGVSQNPRHKITKRGQNVTFRCDPISEHNRLYWYRQTLGQGPEFLTYFQNEAQLEKSRLLSDRFSAERPKGSFSTLEIQRTEQGDSAMYLCASSLQGTSLYGYTFGSGTRLTVV.

The chain employs TRBV7-9 and TRBJ1-4; D call uncertain. The length of the CDR3 is 14 residues. V was cut by 6 bases and J by 5 bases, with 13 bases left in between. CDR1 and CDR2 from the germline V gene are SEHNR and FQNEAQ (reference sequence). The CDR3 is CASRAGGRNEKLFF. The CDR3 DNA reads as TGTGCCAGCAGGGCGGGCGGACGAAATGAAAAACTGTTTTTT.